These 13 T cell receptor beta chains came from one sample sequenced in a study of PD-1 blockade in classical Hodgkin lymphoma. The patients all showed relapse after autologous stem cell transplantation, while their brentuximab vedotin exposure varied. The CD4+ T cells used were purified from thawed PBMCs through magnetic negative selection. The repertoire was sequenced with immunoSEQ multiplex PCR; TCRdb's copy has only in-frame clones and lacks some. Of tens of thousands of clones listed, 80% to 95% are singletons. The sample was CD4+ T cells from blood, taken at baseline. The receptors were gathered from a human donor with classical Hodgkin lymphoma.

The genes are TRBV11-3 and TRBJ2-7; 9 bases line up with TRBD1. Trimming cost V 0 bases and J 3 bases; bases outside gene matches: 9. CDR1 is SGHNT, CDR2 YENEEA, per germline. CDR3 length equals 17 residues. The CDR3 region is CASSLDPDWDRDYEQYF. The CDR3 DNA reads as TGTGCCAGCAGCTTAGATCCCGATTGGGACAGGGACTACGAGCAGTACTTC.

The V call is TRBV19, the J call TRBJ2-7, with unresolved D. V lost 1 base and J lost 1, with 8 bases in between. This CDR3 contains 14 residues. Germline CDR1 reads LNHDA; CDR2 reads SQIVND (reference sequence). The CDR3 loop is CASSIVVGSYEQYF. CDR3 nucleotide sequence: TGTGCCAGTAGTATAGTGGTGGGGTCCTACGAGCAGTACTTC.

The chain joins TRBV7-3 to TRBJ2-2; D gene uncertain. Germline V lookup: CDR1 SGHTA, CDR2 FQGTGA. V lost 5 bases to trimming and J lost 0 bases, with 13 bases between them. The CDR3 loop spans 16 amino acids. CDR3 region: CASSLSPPANTGELFF. The DNA of the CDR3 is TGTGCCAGCAGCCTCTCCCCACCAGCGAACACCGGGGAGCTGTTTTTT. Complete variable domain (other parts from reference TRBV7-3 and TRBJ2-2): GAGVSQTPSNKVTEKGKYVELRCDPISGHTALYWYRQSLGQGPEFLIYFQGTGAADDSGLPNDRFFAVRPEGSVSTLKIQRTERGDSAVYLCASSLSPPANTGELFFGEGSRLTVL.

The V call is TRBV5-1, the J call TRBJ2-1, with 10 bases aligning to TRBD2. The CDR3 sequence is 18 residues long. CDR1 and CDR2 (germline): SGHRS, YFSETQ. V shed 3 bases, J shed 4 bases, and the junction held 13 bases outside the gene matches. The CDR3 region has the DNA TGCGCCAGCAGCTGGACCTCCCGGACTAGCGGCAAATACAATGAGCAGTTCTTC. This translates into CASSWTSRTSGKYNEQFF.

The chain has TRBV4-1 and TRBJ1-2, with TRBD1 matching over 8 bases. Germline CDR1 and CDR2: MGHRA and YSYEKL. V was pared by 4 bases and J by 5 bases, with 6 bases of the junction left unmatched. This CDR3 has 14 amino acids. The DNA of the CDR3 is TGCGCCAGCAGCCCGTCGGACAGGGTATATGGCTACACCTTC. Residues: CASSPSDRVYGYTF.

V gene TRBV10-1 combines with J gene TRBJ2-1, with a tentative D call TRBD1 (6 bases). CDR3 length equals 15 residues. Trimming took off 2 bases at V and 1 base at J, with 9 bases between the two ends. CDR1 WNHNN and CDR2 SYGVQD come from the germline V gene (reference sequence). The CDR3 DNA follows: TGCGCCAGCAGTGAGGCTACAGGGTCCTACAATGAGCAGTTCTTC. It is translated as CASSEATGSYNEQFF.

The chain joins TRBV27 to TRBJ1-5; TRBD1 aligns across 8 bases. The junction had 7 bases not matched to a gene; V was cut back by 3 bases and J by 6 bases. In germline, CDR1 is MNHEY, CDR2 SMNVEV (reference sequence). The CDR3 is 15 amino acids. CDR3 DNA: TGTGCCAGCAGTTTGGGCAGGGGGCTCGGTCAGCCCCAGCATTTT. Translated: CASSLGRGLGQPQHF.

The V call is TRBV5-5, the J call TRBJ2-3; TRBD2 matches 8 bases. V gave up 4 bases and J gave up 0 bases; unmatched junction bases: 10. Germline V gene lookup returns CDR1 SGHKS and CDR2 YYEKEE (reference sequence). The CDR3 spans 17 residues. CDR3 sequence (DNA): TGTGCCAGCAGCGAGAAGCGGGGGTGGGGCAGCACAGATACGCAGTATTTT. This sequence encodes CASSEKRGWGSTDTQYF.

Comment on this clone: A read error may account for a junction end that differs from germline. The CDR3 loop reads CASSFSATGLMDEKLFF. The CDR3 DNA reads TGTGCTAGCAGCTTCTCCGCCACAGGTCTTATGGATGAAAAACTGTTTTTT. This rearrangement joins TRBV7-7 to TRBJ1-4; weak D call: TRBD1 (5 bases). Germline values: CDR1 SSHAT, CDR2 FNYEAQ (reference sequence). The CDR3 sequence is 17 residues long.

The chain has TRBV19 and TRBJ1-5, with a tentative D call TRBD1 (6 bases). The CDR3 consists of 13 residues. V lost 3 bases and J 6 bases, leaving 9 bases between the germline ends. Germline V CDR1 and CDR2: LNHDA, SQIVND (reference sequence). Here the CDR3 reads CASSIQDSQPQHF. The CDR3 DNA follows: TGTGCCAGTAGTATTCAGGACAGTCAGCCCCAGCATTTT.

The J gene is TRBJ2-7, the V gene TRBV28; no reliable D call. The V gene's germline CDR1 is MDHEN and CDR2 SYDVKM. The germline V and J ends were trimmed by 3 bases and 0 bases, with 9 bases remaining between them. This CDR3 region has 14 residues. The CDR3 sequence is CASSFRRNSYEQYF. The CDR3 coding sequence is TGTGCCAGCAGTTTTAGGCGCAACTCCTACGAGCAGTACTTC. Supplemented by reference TRBV28 and TRBJ2-7, the full variable domain reads DVKVTQSSRYLVKRTGEKVFLECVQDMDHENMFWYRQDPGLGLRLIYFSYDVKMKEKGDIPEGYSVSREKKERFSLILESASTNQTSMYLCASSFRRNSYEQYFGPGTRLTVT.

The chain has TRBV9 and TRBJ2-2; 12 bases agree with TRBD2. The CDR3 covers 16 residues. CDR1 and CDR2 (germline): SGDLS, YYNGEE. The junction had 3 bases not matched to a gene; V was cut back by 1 base and J by 5 bases. CDR3 residues: CASSVQLAGGTGELFF. Here the CDR3 DNA reads TGTGCCAGCAGCGTACAACTAGCGGGAGGAACCGGGGAGCTGTTTTTT.

V is TRBV6-5 and J is TRBJ1-5; D gene ambiguous. Trimming stripped 6 bases from V and 0 bases from J, with 6 bases between. The germline V gene has CDR1 MNHEY and CDR2 SVGAGI. There are 13 residues in the CDR3. This chain's CDR3 is CASRRDSNQPQHF. DNA for the CDR3: TGTGCCAGCAGGCGGGATAGCAATCAGCCCCAGCATTTT.